The sequence of this T cell receptor beta chain was determined in a study of tumor and adjacent non-tumor tissue in lung cancer listed by TCRdb under 2018. About the full investigation: Of the cohort, around 12 patients had adenocarcinoma, 2 had squamous cell carcinoma and 1 had small cell lung cancer. The roughly 15 patients were aged about 31 to 80 years, included 10 men and 5 women, and had TNM stage I to III disease. Sequencing generated a total of 125,075,908 productive TCRbeta reads, averaging around 4.2 million reads per sample. Bulk TCRbeta repertoires were compared between lung tumor tissue and matched distant non-tumor lung tissue obtained from approximately 16 lung cancer patients. TCRbeta CDR3 sequencing was performed on 30 to 35 paired specimens, with one tumor sample and one normal lung sample collected per patient.

Spanning cysteine to phenylalanine, the CDR3 consists of 15 amino acids. Kept here is only the CDR3 DNA, which spans 45 bases and is read in frame from base 1. The germline V gene (reference sequence) gives CDR1 as MNHNY and CDR2 as SVGAGI. At the junction V is shortened by 2 bases and J by 4 bases; bases outside the gene matches: 6. RNA was isolated from bulk unsorted tissue, and RNA quality was assessed with a NanoDrop ND-1000 and an Agilent 2100. The donors were newly diagnosed lung cancer patients admitted for thoracic surgery in China from August to November 2014 who had not received prior chemotherapy. The study excluded patients who had received radiotherapy or chemotherapy before or who had another cancer at the same time. Pieces of surgical tissue measuring about 1-2.1 cm3 were kept in RNAlater solution and held at -80 degrees C until needed. What the work shows at the level of the full study, not this receptor alone: In normal lung, the top 100 clones accounted for a significantly larger cumulative share of the repertoire than in tumor tissue. Peripheral blood was not sequenced, so blood TCRbeta repertoires were not examined in the lung cancer patients of the study. Significantly higher TCR diversity (inverse Simpson) was observed in tumor tissue than in normal lung tissue (around 450 vs 160, P = 0.0075, Mann-Whitney U test). TCR diversity was significantly higher in younger patients, and higher tumor TCR diversity was associated with shorter overall and disease-free survival. The sequencing platform is not named in the methods, and unique molecular identifiers are not mentioned. Only about 15 patients were included in the cohort, and the need for larger samples and more detailed clinical data was noted by the authors.

This clonotype has a count of ten or more. Its recognized antigen is unknown. No per-base quality is available; no much larger clone lies one base away. Libraries were built with multiplex PCR. Reads for this sample came from an Illumina HiSeq 2500. TCRbeta libraries were constructed through three rounds of nested PCR with primers (Table S4) according to protocols modified from ARM-PCR. PCR products of 200-500 bp were gel-excised and purified with the QIAquick gel extraction kit before sequencing. Concerning the study's data processing: Trimmomatic was used to clean the reads, FLASH merged the cleaned reads into complete CDR3 sequences, and MiTCR assigned the sequences to V(D)J germline segments. VDJtools was used to compute clonal diversity as the inverse Simpson's index. In-frame sequences lacking a premature stop codon were counted as productive reads. The public reads were reprocessed in TCRdb via fastp at Q25 and MiXCR, keeping in-frame beta chains. One record per CDR3 amino acid sequence lists the most common genes and DNA. TCRdb, rather than the study authors, made the V and J calls. For this sample the table gives 84,000 or so distinct CDR3 sequences, of which around 57% were detected only once. The top ten constitute 15% of the sample.

What was sequenced was lung tumor tissue. This TCR derives from a man aged 65 to 85 with non-small cell lung cancer. The chain couples TRBV6-6 to TRBJ2-7, with TRBD1 matching 9 junction bases. The DNA sequence reads TGTGCCAGCAGTTACCCCGGACAGGGGTCGTACGAGCAGTACTTC. The translation is CASSYPGQGSYEQYF.